This TCR beta chain was observed in a study of blood T cell repertoires in COVID-19. Across the study: T cells, B-cell-depleted T cells, or PBMCs supplied cDNA or gDNA.

CDR3 size: 14 residues. Germline assignment: CDR1 SQVTM and CDR2 ANQGSEA. V shed 7 bases, J shed 1 base, and the junction held 7 bases outside the gene matches. Produced via immunoSEQ multiplex PCR; TCRdb's table is partial and in-frame only. The sample lists some 65,000 clones; around 93% were seen once. Sequencing was done on a sample of peripheral blood. The rearrangement links TRBV29-1 to TRBJ2-3; 8 nucleotides align to TRBD2. The sequence derives from a man in his sixties or seventies with active COVID-19. CDR3 region: CSAWGRGGTDTQYF. DNA of the CDR3: TGCAGCGCCTGGGGGCGGGGGGGCACAGATACGCAGTATTTT.